This TCR beta chain was recovered during a study of OX40 agonist ivuxolimab in advanced cancers. TCRdb's table, derived via immunoSEQ multiplex PCR, lists solely in-frame clones and lacks some. The sample holds around 66,000 clones, 85% seen once. This receptor was obtained from an adult with an advanced solid tumor such as melanoma, head and neck, liver or kidney cancer. The specimen was CD4+ or CD8+ T cells sorted from blood, collected in a trial of the OX40 agonist ivuxolimab.

CDR3 in amino acids: CAISESKQRGGIPYEQYF. CDR3 nucleotides: TGTGCCATCAGTGAGTCGAAACAGCGGGGGGGCATTCCGTACGAGCAGTACTTC. The rearrangement joins TRBV10-3 to TRBJ2-7, with 10 nucleotides matching TRBD2. Germline trimming cut 0 bases from V and 4 bases from J; bases unmatched to any gene: 12. Per germline, CDR1 ENHRY and CDR2 SYGVKD. The CDR3 contains 18 residues.